The present T cell receptor (beta chain) was sequenced within a study of human T cells and chemical hapten exposure. Individual cDNA molecules in this library carried unique molecular identifiers. In the authors' methods: A per-sample median of roughly 91,000 TCRs was observed, with a range of 23,224 to 690,600. One entry per CDR3 protein, called by TCRdb with MiXCR from the RACE reads. TCRdb, not the authors, supplied the V and J calls. The sample consists of under 400,000 distinct CDR3 sequences, 4% to 6% of them appearing once. Time point of the sample: pre-sensitization, week 0. Regarding treatment: therapeutic diphenylcyclopropenone sensitization with weekly scalp DPC. This clonotype came up a few times. The V gene end was trimmed by 1 base and the J gene end by 7 bases; junction bases not matched to a gene: 2. The CDR3 has 14 residues. CDR1 is SGHRS and CDR2 is YFSETQ in the germline V gene.

The sequence derives from a woman in her forties or fifties with alopecia areata. Some clones in this sample may be carry-over from other donors' samples. This chain links TRBV5-1 with TRBJ1-4; 9 nucleotides line up with TRBD1. The specimen was whole blood, collected in connection with sensitization to the hapten diphenylcyclopropenone (DPC). The CDR3 coding sequence is TGCGCCAGCAGCTTGAGGGGACAGGGTGAAAAACTGTTTTTT. Its translation: CASSLRGQGEKLFF.